A selection of T cell receptor beta chains follows, all from one sample in a study of blood T cells in healthy people across ages. TCRdb ran MiXCR on the 5' RACE reads and lists one entry per CDR3 protein. The sample contains hundreds of thousands of distinct CDR3 sequences, roughly 64% of which appear only once. The sample comprised blood. The source of these receptors is a man aged 25-45 years in good health. The CDR3 runs from the conserved cysteine through the conserved F or W. A D gene is named only where the DNA matches it firmly. Clone size appears in some rows only: once, few, many, or a class for an expanded clone.

cdr3_aa	cdr3_nt	j_call	cdr3_length	d_call	clone_size	v_call
CASSSEGGRATGTQYF	TGTGCCAGCAGCTCCGAGGGGGGTCGTGCCACAGGTACGCAGTATTTT	TRBJ2-3	16	-	-	TRBV7-2
CASSYRRVGGANVLTF	TGTGCCAGCAGTTACCGCAGGGTTGGTGGGGCCAACGTCCTGACTTTC	TRBJ2-6	16	-	-	TRBV6-5
CASSQVFPGEDEKLFF	TGCGCCAGCAGCCAAGTGTTCCCGGGAGAGGATGAAAAACTGTTTTTT	TRBJ1-4	16	-	-	TRBV4-1
CASSLAPRLAGADTQYF	TGTGCCAGCAGCTTAGCCCCTAGACTAGCGGGGGCAGATACGCAGTATTTT	TRBJ2-3	17	TRBD2	-	TRBV7-2
CASSLSADSYGYTF	TGTGCCAGCAGCTTATCCGCGGACAGCTATGGCTACACCTTC	TRBJ1-2	14	-	-	TRBV7-8
CSARPPGLGFEKLFF	TGCAGTGCTCGCCCTCCGGGACTGGGTTTCGAAAAACTGTTTTTT	TRBJ1-4	15	-	-	TRBV20-1
CASSSTRSNTEAFF	TGTGCCAGCAGCTCAACCCGGTCGAACACTGAAGCTTTCTTT	TRBJ1-1	14	-	many	TRBV7-8
CSAASGGPHSTQYF	TGCAGTGCCGCTAGCGGGGGGCCCCATTCTACGCAGTATTTT	TRBJ2-3	14	TRBD2	-	TRBV20-1
CAISSGPWNSPLHF	TGTGCCATCAGCTCCGGCCCCTGGAATTCACCCCTCCACTTT	TRBJ1-6	14	-	-	TRBV10-3
CASSYRVREQYF	TGTGCCAGCAGTTATAGGGTCAGGGAGCAGTACTTC	TRBJ2-5	12	-	few	TRBV7-2
CSAPISSSCNSPLHF	TGCAGTGCTCCAATTTCGAGCTCCTGTAATTCACCCCTCCACTTT	TRBJ1-6	15	-	-	TRBV20-1
CASSLRGSADTEAFF	TGTGCCAGCAGTTTGCGTGGGTCGGCTGACACTGAAGCTTTCTTT	TRBJ1-1	15	-	-	TRBV12-3/TRBV12-4
CASSWTGQREQYF	TGTGCCAGCAGTTGGACAGGGCAGCGCGAGCAGTACTTC	TRBJ2-7	13	TRBD1	-	TRBV27
CASMVGSGGPTYEQYF	TGTGCCAGCATGGTTGGTAGCGGGGGCCCCACCTACGAGCAGTACTTC	TRBJ2-7	16	TRBD2	few	TRBV7-9
CASSQDPGRGGNEQFF	TGCGCCAGCAGCCAAGATCCCGGGAGAGGAGGCAATGAGCAGTTCTTC	TRBJ2-1	16	-	-	TRBV4-3
CASSRGQDGYTF	TGCGCCAGCAGCAGGGGACAGGATGGCTACACCTTC	TRBJ1-2	12	TRBD1	-	TRBV5-1
CASRDFKAGGNKETQYF	TGTGCCAGCAGAGATTTTAAAGCGGGAGGAAATAAAGAGACCCAGTACTTC	TRBJ2-5	17	TRBD2	-	TRBV6-6
CSVEEARGRRDTQYF	TGCAGCGTTGAAGAAGCGAGGGGTCGGAGAGATACGCAGTATTTT	TRBJ2-3	15	-	once	TRBV29-1
CASRQASLGSGYTF	TGTGCCAGCAGACAAGCTTCTCTGGGGTCTGGCTACACCTTC	TRBJ1-2	14	-	-	TRBV6-1
CASSDSSGWASYNEQFF	TGTGCCAGCAGTGACTCGAGCGGGTGGGCCTCCTACAATGAGCAGTTCTTC	TRBJ2-1	17	-	-	TRBV6-4
CASSQTFTDTQYF	TGTGCCAGCAGCCAAACCTTCACAGATACGCAGTATTTT	TRBJ2-3	13	-	few	TRBV7-8
CASSPRDRKFYEQYF	TGTGCCAGCAGTCCGAGGGACAGAAAATTCTACGAGCAGTACTTC	TRBJ2-7	15	TRBD1	-	TRBV28
CASSFGGTVQETQYF	TGTGCCAGCAGTTTTGGCGGAACGGTCCAAGAGACCCAGTACTTC	TRBJ2-5	15	-	-	TRBV6-2/TRBV6-3